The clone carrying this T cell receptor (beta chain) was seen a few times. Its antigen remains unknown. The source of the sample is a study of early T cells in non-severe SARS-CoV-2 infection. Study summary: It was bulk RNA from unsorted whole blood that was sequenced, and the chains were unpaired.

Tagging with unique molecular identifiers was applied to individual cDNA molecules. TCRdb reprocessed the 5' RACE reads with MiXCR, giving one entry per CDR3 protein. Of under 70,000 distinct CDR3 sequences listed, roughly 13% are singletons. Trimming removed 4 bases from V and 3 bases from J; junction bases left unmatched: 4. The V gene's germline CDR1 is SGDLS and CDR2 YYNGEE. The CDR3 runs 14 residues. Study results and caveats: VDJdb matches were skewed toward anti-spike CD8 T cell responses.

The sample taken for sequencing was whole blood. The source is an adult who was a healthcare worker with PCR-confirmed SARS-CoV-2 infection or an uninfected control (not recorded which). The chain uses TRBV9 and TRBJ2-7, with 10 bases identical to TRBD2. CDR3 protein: CASSPRTSGYEQYF. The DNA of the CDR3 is TGTGCCAGCAGCCCCCGGACTAGCGGCTACGAGCAGTACTTC. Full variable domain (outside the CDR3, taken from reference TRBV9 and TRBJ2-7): DSGVTQTPKHLITATGQRVTLRCSPRSGDLSVYWYQQSLDQGLQFLIQYYNGEERAKGNILERFSAQQFPDLHSELNLSSLELGDSALYFCASSPRTSGYEQYFGPGTRLTVT.